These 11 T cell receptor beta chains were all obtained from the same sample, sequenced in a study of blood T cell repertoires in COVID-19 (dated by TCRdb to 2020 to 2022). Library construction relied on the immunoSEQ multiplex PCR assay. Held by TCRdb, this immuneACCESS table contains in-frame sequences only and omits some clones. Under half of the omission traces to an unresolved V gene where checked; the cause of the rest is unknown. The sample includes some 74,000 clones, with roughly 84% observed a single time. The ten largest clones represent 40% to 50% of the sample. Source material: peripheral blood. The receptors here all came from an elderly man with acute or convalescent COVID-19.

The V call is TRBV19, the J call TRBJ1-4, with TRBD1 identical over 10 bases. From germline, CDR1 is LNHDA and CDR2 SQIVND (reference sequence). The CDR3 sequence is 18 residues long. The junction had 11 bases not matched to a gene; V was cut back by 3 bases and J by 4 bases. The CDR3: CASSIEVVGQGDNEKLFF. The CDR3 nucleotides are TGTGCCAGTAGTATCGAGGTAGTCGGACAGGGGGATAATGAAAAACTGTTTTTT.

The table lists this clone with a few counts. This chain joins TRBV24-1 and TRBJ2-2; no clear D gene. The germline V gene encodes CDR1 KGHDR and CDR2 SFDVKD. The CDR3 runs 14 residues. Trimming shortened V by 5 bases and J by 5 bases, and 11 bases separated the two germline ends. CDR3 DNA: TGTGCCACCAGTGGTGCCCCCGGGACCGGGGAGCTGTTTTTT. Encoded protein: CATSGAPGTGELFF.

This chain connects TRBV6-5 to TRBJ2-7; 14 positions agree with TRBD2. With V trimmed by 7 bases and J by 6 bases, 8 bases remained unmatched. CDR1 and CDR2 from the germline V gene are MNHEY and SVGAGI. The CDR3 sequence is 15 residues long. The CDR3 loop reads CASNKRTSGRPEQYF. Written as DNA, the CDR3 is TGTGCCAGCAATAAAAGGACTAGCGGGAGGCCCGAGCAGTACTTC.

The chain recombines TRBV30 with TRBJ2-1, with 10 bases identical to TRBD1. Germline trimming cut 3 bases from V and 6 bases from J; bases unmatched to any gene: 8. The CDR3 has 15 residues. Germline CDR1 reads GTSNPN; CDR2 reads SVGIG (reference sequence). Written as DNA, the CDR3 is TGTGCCTGGAGACAGACAGGGGGCCCTTTCAATGAGCAGTTCTTC. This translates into CAWRQTGGPFNEQFF.

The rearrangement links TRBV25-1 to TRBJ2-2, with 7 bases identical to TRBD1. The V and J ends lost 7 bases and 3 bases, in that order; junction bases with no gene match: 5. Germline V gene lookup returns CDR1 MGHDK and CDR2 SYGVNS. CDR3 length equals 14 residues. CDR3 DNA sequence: TGTGCCAGCAAACCTGACAGGGACACCGGGGAGCTGTTTTTT. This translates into CASKPDRDTGELFF.

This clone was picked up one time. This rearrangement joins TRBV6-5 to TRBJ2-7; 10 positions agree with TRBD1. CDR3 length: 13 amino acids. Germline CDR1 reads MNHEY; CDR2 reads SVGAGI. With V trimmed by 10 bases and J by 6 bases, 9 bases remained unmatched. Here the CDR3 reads CATTGTGDTEQYF. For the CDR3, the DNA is TGTGCCACCACCGGGACAGGGGACACCGAGCAGTACTTC.

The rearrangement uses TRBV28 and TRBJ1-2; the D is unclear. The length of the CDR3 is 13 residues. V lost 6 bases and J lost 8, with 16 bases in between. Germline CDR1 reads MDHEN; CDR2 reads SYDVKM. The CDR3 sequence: CASRRAPRAGYTF. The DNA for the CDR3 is TGTGCCAGCAGGAGGGCCCCCCGTGCGGGCTACACCTTC.

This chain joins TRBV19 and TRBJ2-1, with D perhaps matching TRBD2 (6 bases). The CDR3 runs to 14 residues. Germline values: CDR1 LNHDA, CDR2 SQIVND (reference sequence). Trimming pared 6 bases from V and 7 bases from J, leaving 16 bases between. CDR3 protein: CASSGRLAWNEQFF. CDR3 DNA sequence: TGTGCCAGTAGCGGGCGGCTAGCGTGGAATGAGCAGTTCTTC.

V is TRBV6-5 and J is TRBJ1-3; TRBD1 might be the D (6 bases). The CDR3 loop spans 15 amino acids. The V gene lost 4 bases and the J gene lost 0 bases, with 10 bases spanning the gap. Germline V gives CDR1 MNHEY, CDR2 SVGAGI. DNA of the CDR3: TGTGCCAGCAGTTCAGGGGTCCTCTCTGGAAACACCATATATTTT. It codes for CASSSGVLSGNTIYF.

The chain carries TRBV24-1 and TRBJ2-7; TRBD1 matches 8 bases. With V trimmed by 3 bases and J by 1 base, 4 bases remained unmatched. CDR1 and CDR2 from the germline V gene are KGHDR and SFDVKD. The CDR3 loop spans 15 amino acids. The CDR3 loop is CATSDPRDRSYEQYF. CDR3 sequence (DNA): TGTGCCACCAGTGATCCCCGGGACAGGTCCTACGAGCAGTACTTC.

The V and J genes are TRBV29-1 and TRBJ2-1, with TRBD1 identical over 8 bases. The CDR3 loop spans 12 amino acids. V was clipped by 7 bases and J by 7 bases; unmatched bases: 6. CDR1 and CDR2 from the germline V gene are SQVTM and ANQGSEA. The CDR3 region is CSARQGRNEQFF. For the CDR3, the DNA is TGCAGCGCCCGACAGGGGAGGAATGAGCAGTTCTTC.